This TCR beta chain was recorded in a study of blood T cell repertoires in COVID-19. Study in general: Donors in the United States, Italy and Spain gave samples during acute or convalescent COVID-19. T cells, B-cell-depleted T cells, or PBMCs provided the cDNA or gDNA that served as material.

Original methodology: Amplification of reference gene primers was used by the study to estimate nucleated cell counts. The method was immunoSEQ multiplex PCR; TCRdb's version includes in-frame clones alone and lacks a portion of them. The V and J calls and clone size were taken over from that table, and D and trimming were inferred from the DNA. The data hold 180,000 or so clones, with approximately 85% observed a single time. V lost 3 bases and J lost 4, with 12 bases in between. This CDR3 contains 15 residues. Germline lookup yields CDR1 SEHNR and CDR2 FQNEAQ (reference sequence). This clone has a single count.

Sample: peripheral blood. The gene calls are TRBV7-9 and TRBJ2-2; possibly TRBD1 for D (5 bases). The sequence was obtained from a woman older than 75 with acute or convalescent COVID-19. The CDR3 DNA is TGTGCCAGCAGCTTCCGACAGTCTTCCACCGGGGAGCTGTTTTTT. Encoded protein: CASSFRQSSTGELFF.